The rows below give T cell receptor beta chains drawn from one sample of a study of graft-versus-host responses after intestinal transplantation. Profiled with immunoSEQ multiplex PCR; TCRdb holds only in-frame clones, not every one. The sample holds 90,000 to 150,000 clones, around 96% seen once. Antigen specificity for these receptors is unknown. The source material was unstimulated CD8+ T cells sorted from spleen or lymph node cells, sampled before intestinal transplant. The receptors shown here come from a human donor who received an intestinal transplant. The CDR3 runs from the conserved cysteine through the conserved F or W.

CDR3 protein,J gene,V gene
CASSSSGTDETQYF,TRBJ2-5,TRBV9
CASSVEGTGGYEQYF,TRBJ2-7,TRBV9
CASSMGQNTEAFF,TRBJ1-1,TRBV19
CAISKTGDIMDNYGYTF,TRBJ1-2,TRBV15
CASSESASGSGDEQFF,TRBJ2-1,TRBV25-1
CASTPERLARETQYF,TRBJ2-5,TRBV28
CASSLGGQPQHF,TRBJ1-5,TRBV27
CASSLSLAGGPVEFF,TRBJ2-1,TRBV27
CASSQDRGLAYEQYF,TRBJ2-7,TRBV4-3
CASSGVGQNQYEQYF,TRBJ2-7,TRBV9
CASLNLAGGPSETQYF,TRBJ2-5,TRBV10-2
CASSYGSSGTYEQYF,TRBJ2-7,TRBV6-5
CASTPPAQETQYF,TRBJ2-5,TRBV6-5
CASSYSKRIHYGYTF,TRBJ1-2,TRBV6-5
CATRTRGNQPQHF,TRBJ1-5,TRBV15
CASGLPDTQYF,TRBJ2-3,TRBV6-5
CASYGQGNSPLHF,TRBJ1-6,TRBV2
CATHGAGDLEQFF,TRBJ2-1,TRBV10-3
CASSRGLAEPTDTQSIETPNVLTF,TRBJ2-6,TRBV19
CASSLFPTGDNQPQHF,TRBJ1-5,TRBV27
CASSIGNQPQHF,TRBJ1-5,TRBV19
CASLRRTSGSYEQYF,TRBJ2-7,TRBV19
CASSERVTRSSSQPSTNEKLFF,TRBJ1-4,TRBV9
CASSRRSRLVNTEAFF,TRBJ1-1,TRBV19
CASGAGGEAYEQYF,TRBJ2-7,TRBV28
CASSVEDRNTEAFF,TRBJ1-1,TRBV9
CASSLPSGKLFF,TRBJ1-4,TRBV5-6
CASSDSESRRESCDEQFF,TRBJ2-1,TRBV6-4
CASSLARSEYPYFKF,TRBJ1-1,TRBV7-9
CASSQQTGGRSYGYTF,TRBJ1-2,TRBV4-3
CASSLVTSNQPQHF,TRBJ1-5,TRBV28
CASSLRLAGELNTGELFF,TRBJ2-2,TRBV11-2
CASSFMGQGGEQYF,TRBJ2-7,TRBV5-8
CASSVDGTGGLYEQYF,TRBJ2-7,TRBV9
CASSLRRNTDTQYF,TRBJ2-3,TRBV7-2
CASSLSGPLRETQYF,TRBJ2-5,TRBV7-9
CASSWADSSYEQYF,TRBJ2-7,TRBV27
CASSYSGQSYEQYF,TRBJ2-7,TRBV6-5
CASSEAGGGSRGYTF,TRBJ1-2,TRBV2
CASRQQQGGRPEQYF,TRBJ2-7,TRBV28
CASSPDRASYNEQFF,TRBJ2-1,TRBV6-1
CASSLGGGRGAGTPYEQYF,TRBJ2-7,TRBV7-8
CASSVPGINEQYF,TRBJ2-7,TRBV9
CATSRVRQENTEAFF,TRBJ1-1,TRBV15
CATSMGLAGDEQYF,TRBJ2-7,TRBV15
CASRISDTQYF,TRBJ2-3,TRBV27
CASSVTSDVAGLFF,TRBJ1-4,TRBV9
CASSAAAEYYGYTF,TRBJ1-2,TRBV9
CASSFSPFREGNNNEQFF,TRBJ2-1,TRBV9
CASSQAPGNTDTQYF,TRBJ2-3,TRBV4-2
CASRGTANTGELFF,TRBJ2-2,TRBV6-1
CASSLPPTSRLYNEQFF,TRBJ2-1,TRBV28
CASSPTSGRGQVDEQFF,TRBJ2-1,TRBV7-3